The 8 T cell receptor beta chains reported below all come from one sample, sequenced in a study of metastatic and nonmetastatic thyroid tumors. MiXCR re-clonotyped the PCR reads for TCRdb. The sample lists some 8,800 clones, about 45% occurring once. Thyroid surgery was preceded by no treatment in any patient. Sequenced sample: tumor tissue. The source of these receptors is a male donor with papillary thyroid cancer or a benign thyroid nodule (not recorded which). Some clones in this sample may be carry-over from other donors' samples.

The chain couples TRBV30 to TRBJ1-4; D remains unclear. The CDR3 is made up of 14 amino acids. Germline V lookup: CDR1 GTSNPN, CDR2 SVGIG (reference sequence). V lost 0 bases, J lost 4 bases, and 9 bases lay in between. Here the CDR3 DNA reads TGTGCCTGGAGTGTAGGTCGAATTAATGAAAAACTGTTTTTT. Its protein is CAWSVGRINEKLFF.

The chain employs TRBV7-2 and TRBJ2-1, with 8 bases that match TRBD2. In germline, CDR1 is SGHTA, CDR2 FQGNSA. The length of the CDR3 is 15 residues. After removal of 5 bases from V and 6 bases from J, the junction contained 9 bases not matched to a gene. This CDR3 reads CASSVSGSDSNEQFF. The CDR3 DNA reads TGTGCCAGCAGCGTAAGCGGGAGTGATTCCAATGAGCAGTTCTTC. The full variable domain, completed using reference TRBV7-2 and TRBJ2-1, is GAGVSQSPSNKVTEKGKDVELRCDPISGHTALYWYRQSLGQGLEFLIYFQGNSAPDKSGLPSDRFSAERTGGSVSTLTIQRTQQEDSAVYLCASSVSGSDSNEQFFGPGTRLTVL.

The V and J genes are TRBV7-2 and TRBJ2-3, with 10 bases fitting TRBD2. CDR1 and CDR2 (germline): SGHTA, FQGNSA. V shed 1 base, J shed 0 bases, and the junction held 7 bases outside the gene matches. The CDR3 runs to 18 residues. Here the CDR3 reads CASSLGLAGVRSTDTQYF. In DNA, the CDR3 is TGTGCCAGCAGCTTAGGGCTAGCGGGAGTGCGGAGCACAGATACGCAGTATTTT.

The V gene is TRBV5-1, the J gene TRBJ2-1; no firm D call. V was pared by 1 base and J by 16 bases, with 6 bases between. Germline values: CDR1 SGHRS, CDR2 YFSETQ. The CDR3 is made up of 9 amino acids. DNA of the CDR3: TGCGCCAGCAGCTTGCCTTTATTCTTC. This sequence encodes CASSLPLFF.

This clone came up a few times. The genes are TRBV27 and TRBJ2-6, with 10 bases lining up with TRBD1. Germline loops: CDR1 MNHEY, CDR2 SMNVEV (reference sequence). This CDR3 spans 19 amino acids. J was trimmed by 0 bases and V by 7 bases; bases with no gene match: 12. This CDR3 is CASKFDGDRGRSGANVLTF. Written as DNA, the CDR3 is TGTGCCAGCAAGTTTGATGGGGACAGGGGTCGCTCTGGGGCCAACGTCCTGACTTTC.

V is TRBV3-1 and J is TRBJ2-7; 7 nucleotides align to TRBD2. The trim removed 2 bases at V and 0 bases at J, leaving 13 bases unmatched. The CDR3 covers 18 residues. From germline, CDR1 is LGHDT and CDR2 YNNKEL (reference sequence). The CDR3 nucleotides read TGTGCCAGCAGCCAAACATTAAGCCGGCTAGCGGTCTCCTACGAGCAGTACTTC. It encodes CASSQTLSRLAVSYEQYF.

The genes are TRBV10-2 and TRBJ2-5; a weak D match, TRBD1 (7 bases). The CDR3 runs to 15 residues. Deletions cut 2 bases from V and 5 bases from J, with 15 bases between. Germline CDR1 reads WSHSY; CDR2 reads SAAADI. CDR3 nucleotide sequence: TGCGCCAGCAGTGAGGGGGCAGGGGGGAGGGAGACCCAGTACTTC. Amino acid sequence: CASSEGAGGRETQYF.

This chain connects TRBV5-4 to TRBJ1-2, with D hard to call. Per the germline V gene, CDR1 is SGHNT and CDR2 is YYREEE (reference sequence). Trimming took 2 bases from V and 5 from J, leaving 7 bases between them. CDR3 size: 12 residues. The CDR3 DNA follows: TGTGCCAGCAGCTTCGATGGGTATGGCTACACCTTC. As protein: CASSFDGYGYTF.